This TCR beta chain was obtained from a study of T cells in Graves' hyperthyroidism and ophthalmopathy. In germline, CDR1 is DFQATT, CDR2 SNEGSKA (reference sequence). V was clipped by 0 bases and J by 3 bases; unmatched bases: 3. This CDR3 is built from 15 residues. Broader study findings: Blood also carried most thyroid clonotypes expanded above 0.001.

TCR beta CDR3 regions were amplified from RNA. The primer set for the first-round RT-PCR of the TCR CDR3 was HTBI. TCRdb re-analysed the multiplex PCR reads in MiXCR, keeping a single row per CDR3 protein. The sample yields around 500,000 distinct CDR3 sequences, about 15% seen once. This clonotype turned up a few times. What it recognizes is unknown. Diagnosing involved the use of clinical symptoms, serum thyroxine and TRAb, thyroid ultrasound and orbital computed tomography. Out of approximately 9.9 ml of fresh peripheral blood came the PBMCs. This sequence originates from a young woman with Graves' ophthalmopathy. What was sequenced was blood. This chain uses TRBV20-1 with TRBJ1-1; 11 bases map to TRBD1. CDR3 residues: CSARDRDRGYTEAFF. The CDR3, as DNA: TGCAGTGCTAGAGATCGGGACAGGGGGTACACTGAAGCTTTCTTT.